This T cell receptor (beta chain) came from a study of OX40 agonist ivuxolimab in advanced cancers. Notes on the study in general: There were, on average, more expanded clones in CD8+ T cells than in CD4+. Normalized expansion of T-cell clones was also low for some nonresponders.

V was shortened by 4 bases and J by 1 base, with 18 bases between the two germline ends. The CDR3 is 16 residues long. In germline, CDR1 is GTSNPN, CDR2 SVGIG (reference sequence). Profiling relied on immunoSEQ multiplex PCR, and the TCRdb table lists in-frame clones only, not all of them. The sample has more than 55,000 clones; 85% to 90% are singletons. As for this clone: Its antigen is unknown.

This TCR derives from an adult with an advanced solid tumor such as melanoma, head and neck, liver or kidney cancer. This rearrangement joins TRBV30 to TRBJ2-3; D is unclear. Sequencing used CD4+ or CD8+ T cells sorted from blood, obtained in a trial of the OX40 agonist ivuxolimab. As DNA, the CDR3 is TGTGCCTGGAAATTTGGTAGACTCTTTGGCACAGATACGCAGTATTTT. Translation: CAWKFGRLFGTDTQYF. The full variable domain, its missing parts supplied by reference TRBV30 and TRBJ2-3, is SQTIHQWPATLVQPVGSPLSLECTVEGTSNPNLYWYRQAAGRGLQLLFYSVGIGQISSEVPQNLSASRPQDRQFILSSKKLLLSDSGFYLCAWKFGRLFGTDTQYFGPGTRLTVL.